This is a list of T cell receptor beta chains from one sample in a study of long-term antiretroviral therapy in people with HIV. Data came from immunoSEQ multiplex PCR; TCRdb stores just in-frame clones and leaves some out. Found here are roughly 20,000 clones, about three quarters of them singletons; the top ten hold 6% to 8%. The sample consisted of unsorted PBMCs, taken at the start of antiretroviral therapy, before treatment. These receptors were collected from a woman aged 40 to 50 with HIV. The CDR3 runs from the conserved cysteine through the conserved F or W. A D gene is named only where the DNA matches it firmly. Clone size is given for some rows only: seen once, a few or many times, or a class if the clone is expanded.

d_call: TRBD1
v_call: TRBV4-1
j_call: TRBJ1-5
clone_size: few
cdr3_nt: TGCGCCAGTGGGGACAGGGATAATCAGCCCCAGCATTTT
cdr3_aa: CASGDRDNQPQHF

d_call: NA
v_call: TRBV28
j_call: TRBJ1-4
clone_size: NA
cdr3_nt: TGTGCCAGCATCCCAGGGACTAATGAAAAACTGTTTTTT
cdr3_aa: CASIPGTNEKLFF

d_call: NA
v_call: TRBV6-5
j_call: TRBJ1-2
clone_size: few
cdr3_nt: TGTGCCAGCAGTTACTCGATCAGGGGAGGTGGCTACACCTTC
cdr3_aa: CASSYSIRGGGYTF

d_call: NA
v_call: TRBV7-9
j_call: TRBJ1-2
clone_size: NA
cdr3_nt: TGTGCCAGCAGCTCTCCGGGACTACGGGGTTATGGCTACACCTTC
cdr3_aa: CASSSPGLRGYGYTF

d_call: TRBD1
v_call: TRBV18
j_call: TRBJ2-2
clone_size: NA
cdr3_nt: TGTGCCAGCTCACCACGACCCCGGGACAGGACCGGGGAGCTGTTTTTT
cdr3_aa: CASSPRPRDRTGELFF

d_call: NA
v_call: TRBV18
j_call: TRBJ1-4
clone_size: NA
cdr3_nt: TGTGCCAGCTCACCCCCCCGAGGGGCAAGTCGTGAAAAACTGTTTTTT
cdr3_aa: CASSPPRGASREKLFF

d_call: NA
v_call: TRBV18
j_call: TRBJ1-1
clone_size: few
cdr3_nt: TGTGCCAGCTCACCGAGTCTTAGCACTGAAGCTTTCTTT
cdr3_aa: CASSPSLSTEAFF

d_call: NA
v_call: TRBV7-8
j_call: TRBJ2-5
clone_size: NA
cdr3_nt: TGTGCCAGCAGCTTAGCAGTGACGGGGGAGACCCAGTACTTC
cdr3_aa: CASSLAVTGETQYF

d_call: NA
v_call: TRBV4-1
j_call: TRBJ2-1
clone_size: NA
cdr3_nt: TGCGCCAGCAGCCTCAGGGGGGACCCTTACAATGAGCAGTTCTTC
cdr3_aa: CASSLRGDPYNEQFF

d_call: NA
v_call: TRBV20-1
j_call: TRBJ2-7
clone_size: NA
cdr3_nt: TGCAGTGCTAGGGGCCACGGGGAGCAGTACTTC
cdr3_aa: CSARGHGEQYF

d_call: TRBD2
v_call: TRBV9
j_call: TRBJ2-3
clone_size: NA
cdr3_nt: TGTGCCAGCAGCGTAGCAATAGCGGGGGGGATGGGTACGCAGTATTTT
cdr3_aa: CASSVAIAGGMGTQYF

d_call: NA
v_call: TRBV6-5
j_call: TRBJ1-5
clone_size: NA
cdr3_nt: TGTGCCAGCAGTTACGGGGCAGGGAGCAATCAGCCCCAGCATTTT
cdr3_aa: CASSYGAGSNQPQHF

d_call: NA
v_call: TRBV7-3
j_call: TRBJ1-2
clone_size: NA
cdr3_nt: TGTGCCAGCAGCCCCCTTGGGGGGGGGTTCGGCTACACCTTC
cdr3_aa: CASSPLGGGFGYTF

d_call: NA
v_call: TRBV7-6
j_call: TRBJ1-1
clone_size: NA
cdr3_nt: TGTGCCAGCAGCTCAAGGGGCCCGAACACTGAAGCTTTCTTT
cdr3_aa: CASSSRGPNTEAFF

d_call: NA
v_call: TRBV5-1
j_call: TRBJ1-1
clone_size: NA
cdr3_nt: TGCGCCAGCGAGCCCAGCGGTGGGAACACTGAAGCTTTCTTT
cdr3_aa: CASEPSGGNTEAFF

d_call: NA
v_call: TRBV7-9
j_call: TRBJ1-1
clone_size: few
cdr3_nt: TGTGCCAGCAGCTTGGGGAGTGAGGCTTTCTTT
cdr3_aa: CASSLGSEAFF

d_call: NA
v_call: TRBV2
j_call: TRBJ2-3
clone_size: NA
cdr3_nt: TGTGCCAGCAGTGAAGGGCCAGGTAGAGGGGCAGATACGCAGTATTTT
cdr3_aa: CASSEGPGRGADTQYF

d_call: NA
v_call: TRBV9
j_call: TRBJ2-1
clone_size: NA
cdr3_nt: TGTGCCAGCAGCGCTCCCGGACAAGGCTACAATGAGCAGTTCTTC
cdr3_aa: CASSAPGQGYNEQFF

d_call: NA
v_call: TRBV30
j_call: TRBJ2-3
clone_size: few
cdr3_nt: TGTGCCTGGGCCCCAGGGACATTTTTCCCCACAGATACGCAGTATTTT
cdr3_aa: CAWAPGTFFPTDTQYF

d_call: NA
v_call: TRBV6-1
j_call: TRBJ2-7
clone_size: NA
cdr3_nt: TGTGCCAGCAGTCTTAGGTTGGGTATCGACGAGCAGTACTTC
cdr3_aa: CASSLRLGIDEQYF

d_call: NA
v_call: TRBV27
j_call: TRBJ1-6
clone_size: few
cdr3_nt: TGTGCCAGCAGTTTTGGCAGCTCACCCCTCCACTTT
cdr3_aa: CASSFGSSPLHF

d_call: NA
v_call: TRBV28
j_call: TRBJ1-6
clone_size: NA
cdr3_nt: TGTGCCAGCAGTTCCCCAAATTCACCCCTCCACTTT
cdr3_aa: CASSSPNSPLHF

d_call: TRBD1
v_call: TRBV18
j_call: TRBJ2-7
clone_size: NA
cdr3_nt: TGTGCCAGCTCAGCGGGGACAGGACCTTCCTACGAGCAGTACTTC
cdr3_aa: CASSAGTGPSYEQYF

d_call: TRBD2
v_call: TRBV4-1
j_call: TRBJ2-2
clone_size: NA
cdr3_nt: TGCGCCAGCAGCCAAGTTAGACTAGCGGGGGGCACCGGGGAGCTGTTTTTT
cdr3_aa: CASSQVRLAGGTGELFF